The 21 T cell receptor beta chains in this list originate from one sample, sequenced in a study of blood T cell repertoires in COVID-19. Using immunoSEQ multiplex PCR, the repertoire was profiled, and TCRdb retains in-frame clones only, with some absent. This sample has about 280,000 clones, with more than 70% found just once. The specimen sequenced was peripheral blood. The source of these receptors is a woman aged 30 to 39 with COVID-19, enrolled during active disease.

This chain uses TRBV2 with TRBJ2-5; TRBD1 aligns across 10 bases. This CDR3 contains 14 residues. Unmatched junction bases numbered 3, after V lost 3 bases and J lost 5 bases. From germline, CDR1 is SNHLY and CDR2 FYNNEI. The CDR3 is CASSEGTGVETQYF. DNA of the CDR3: TGTGCCAGCAGTGAGGGGACAGGGGTGGAGACCCAGTACTTC.

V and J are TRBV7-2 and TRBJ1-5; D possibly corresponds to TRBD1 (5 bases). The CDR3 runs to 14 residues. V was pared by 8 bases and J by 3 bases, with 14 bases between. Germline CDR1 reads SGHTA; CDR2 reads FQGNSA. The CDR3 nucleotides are TGTGCCAGCGGGGACTGGGGGACCAATCAGCCCCAGCATTTT. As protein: CASGDWGTNQPQHF.

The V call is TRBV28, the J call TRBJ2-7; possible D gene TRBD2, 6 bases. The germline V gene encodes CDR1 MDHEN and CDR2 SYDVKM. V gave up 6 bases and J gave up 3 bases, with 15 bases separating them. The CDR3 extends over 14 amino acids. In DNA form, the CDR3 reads TGTGCCAGCAGACCGGGACTCAACAGCTACGAGCAGTACTTC. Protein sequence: CASRPGLNSYEQYF.

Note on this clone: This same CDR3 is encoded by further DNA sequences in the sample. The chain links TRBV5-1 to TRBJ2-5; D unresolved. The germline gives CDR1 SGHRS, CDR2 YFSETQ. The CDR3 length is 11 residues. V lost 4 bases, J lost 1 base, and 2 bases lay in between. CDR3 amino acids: CASSLQETQYF. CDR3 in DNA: TGCGCCAGCAGCCTCCAAGAGACCCAGTACTTC.

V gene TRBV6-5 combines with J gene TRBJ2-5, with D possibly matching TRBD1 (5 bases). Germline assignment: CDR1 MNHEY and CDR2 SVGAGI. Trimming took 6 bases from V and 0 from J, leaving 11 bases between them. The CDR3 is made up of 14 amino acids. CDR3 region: CASSRQLYQETQYF. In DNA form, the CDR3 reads TGTGCCAGCAGCAGACAGTTGTACCAAGAGACCCAGTACTTC.

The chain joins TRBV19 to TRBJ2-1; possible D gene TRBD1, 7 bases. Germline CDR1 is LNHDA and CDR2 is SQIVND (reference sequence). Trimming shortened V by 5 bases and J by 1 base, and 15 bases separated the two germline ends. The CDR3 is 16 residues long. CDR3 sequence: CASSSTQGGSYNEQFF. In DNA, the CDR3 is TGTGCCAGTAGTTCTACGCAGGGGGGATCCTACAATGAGCAGTTCTTC.

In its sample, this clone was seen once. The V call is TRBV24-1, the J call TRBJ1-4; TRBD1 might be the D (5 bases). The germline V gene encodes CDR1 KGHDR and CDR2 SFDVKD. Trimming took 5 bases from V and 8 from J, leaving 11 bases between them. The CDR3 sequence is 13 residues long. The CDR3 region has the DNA TGTGCCACCAGTGGTGGGGCTCTGGAAAAACTGTTTTTT. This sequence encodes CATSGGALEKLFF.

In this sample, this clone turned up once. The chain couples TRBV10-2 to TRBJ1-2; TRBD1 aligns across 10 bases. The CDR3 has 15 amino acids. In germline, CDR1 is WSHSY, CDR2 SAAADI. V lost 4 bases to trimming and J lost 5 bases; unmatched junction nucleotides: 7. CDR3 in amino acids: CASSGPGQGRYGYTF. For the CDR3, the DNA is TGCGCCAGCAGTGGGCCGGGACAGGGGAGATATGGCTACACCTTC.

CDR3: CASSPNTGRTEAFF. CDR3 DNA: TGTGCCAGCTCACCAAATACGGGTCGCACTGAAGCTTTCTTT. The chain is built from TRBV18 and TRBJ1-1; D unresolved. The CDR3 runs 14 residues. The V end lost 2 bases, the J end lost 4 bases, and 11 bases lay between the germline ends. Germline CDR1 and CDR2: KGHSH and LQKENI.

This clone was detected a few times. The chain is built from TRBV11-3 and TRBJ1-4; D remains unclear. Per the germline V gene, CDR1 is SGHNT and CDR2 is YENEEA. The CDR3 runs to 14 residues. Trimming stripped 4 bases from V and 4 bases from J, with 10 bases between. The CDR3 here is CASSSYYGNEKLFF. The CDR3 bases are TGTGCCAGCAGCTCCTACTACGGTAATGAAAAACTGTTTTTT.

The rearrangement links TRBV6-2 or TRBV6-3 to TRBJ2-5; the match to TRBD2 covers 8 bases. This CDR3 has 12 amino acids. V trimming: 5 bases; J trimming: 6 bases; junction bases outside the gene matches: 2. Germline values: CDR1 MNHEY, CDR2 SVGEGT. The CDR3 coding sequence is TGTGCCAGCAGTGCGGGAGGCAAGACCCAGTACTTC. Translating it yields CASSAGGKTQYF.

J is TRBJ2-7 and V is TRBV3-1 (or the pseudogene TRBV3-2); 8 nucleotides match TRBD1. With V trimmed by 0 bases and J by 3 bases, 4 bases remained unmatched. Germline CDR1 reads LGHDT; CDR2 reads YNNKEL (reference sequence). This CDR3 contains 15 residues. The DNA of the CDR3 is TGTGCCAGCAGCCAAGATTTGGGGACAGGCTACGAGCAGTACTTC. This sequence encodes CASSQDLGTGYEQYF.

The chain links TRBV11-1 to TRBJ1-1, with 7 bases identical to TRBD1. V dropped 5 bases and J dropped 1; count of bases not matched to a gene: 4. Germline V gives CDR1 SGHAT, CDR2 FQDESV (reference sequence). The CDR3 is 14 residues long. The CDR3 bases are TGTGCCAGCAGCCCCAGGACAGGGAACACTGAAGCTTTCTTT. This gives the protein CASSPRTGNTEAFF. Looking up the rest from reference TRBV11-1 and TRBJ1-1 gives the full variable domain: EAEVAQSPRYKITEKSQAVAFWCDPISGHATLYWYRQILGQGPELLVQFQDESVVDDSQLPKDRFSAERLKGVDSTLKIQPAELGDSAMYLCASSPRTGNTEAFFGQGTRLTVV.

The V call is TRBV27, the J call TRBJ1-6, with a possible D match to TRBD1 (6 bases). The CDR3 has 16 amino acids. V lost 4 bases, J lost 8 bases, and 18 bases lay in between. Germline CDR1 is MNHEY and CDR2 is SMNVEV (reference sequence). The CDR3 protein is CASSWTWTAKHSPLHF. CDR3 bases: TGTGCCAGCAGTTGGACATGGACAGCTAAGCATTCACCCCTCCACTTT.

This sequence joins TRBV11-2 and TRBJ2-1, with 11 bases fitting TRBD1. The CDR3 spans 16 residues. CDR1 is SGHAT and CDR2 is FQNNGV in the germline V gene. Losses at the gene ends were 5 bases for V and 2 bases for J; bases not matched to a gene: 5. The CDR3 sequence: CASSLRTGGAYNEQFF. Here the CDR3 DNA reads TGTGCCAGCAGCCTTAGGACAGGGGGCGCCTACAATGAGCAGTTCTTC.

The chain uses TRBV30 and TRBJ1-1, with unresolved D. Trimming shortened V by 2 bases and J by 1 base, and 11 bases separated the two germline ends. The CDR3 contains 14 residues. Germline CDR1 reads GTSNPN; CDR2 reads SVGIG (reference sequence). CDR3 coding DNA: TGTGCCTGGAGTCTGCGGCAAACGAACACTGAAGCTTTCTTT. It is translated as CAWSLRQTNTEAFF.

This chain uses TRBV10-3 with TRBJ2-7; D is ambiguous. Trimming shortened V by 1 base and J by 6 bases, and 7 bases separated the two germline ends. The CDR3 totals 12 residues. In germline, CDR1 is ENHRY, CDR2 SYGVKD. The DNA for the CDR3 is TGTGCCATCAGTGAGTTCCCGGGCGAGCAGTACTTC. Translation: CAISEFPGEQYF.

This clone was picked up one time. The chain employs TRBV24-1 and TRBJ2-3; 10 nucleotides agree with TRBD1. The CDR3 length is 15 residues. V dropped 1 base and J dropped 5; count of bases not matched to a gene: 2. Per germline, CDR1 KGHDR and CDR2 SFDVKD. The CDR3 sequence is CATSDFGTGEDTQYF. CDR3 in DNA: TGTGCCACCAGTGATTTTGGGACAGGGGAAGATACGCAGTATTTT.

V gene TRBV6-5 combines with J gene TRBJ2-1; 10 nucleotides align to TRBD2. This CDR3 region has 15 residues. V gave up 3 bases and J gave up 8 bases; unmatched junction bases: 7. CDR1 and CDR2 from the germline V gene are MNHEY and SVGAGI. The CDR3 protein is CASSYGLAGVYEQFF. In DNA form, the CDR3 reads TGTGCCAGCAGTTATGGTCTAGCGGGAGTGTATGAGCAGTTCTTC.

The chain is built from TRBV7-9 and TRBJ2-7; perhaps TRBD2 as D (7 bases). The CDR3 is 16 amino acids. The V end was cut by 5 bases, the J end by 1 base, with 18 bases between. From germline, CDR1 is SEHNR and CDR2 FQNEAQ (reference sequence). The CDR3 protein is CASSHHRGAVSYEQYF. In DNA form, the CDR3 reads TGTGCCAGCAGCCACCACCGGGGGGCGGTGTCCTACGAGCAGTACTTC.

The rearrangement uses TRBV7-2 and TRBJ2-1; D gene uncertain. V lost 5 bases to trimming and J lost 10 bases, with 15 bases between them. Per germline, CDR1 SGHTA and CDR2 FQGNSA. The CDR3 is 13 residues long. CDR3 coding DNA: TGTGCCAGCAGCAACCAGAGGTTCATCGAGCAGTTCTTC. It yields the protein CASSNQRFIEQFF.